The present entry profiles one TCR beta chain with its context. Antigen: not known. This entry belongs to a study of shared clonotypes between healthy human individuals. General study points: Between several donors, naive CD4 clonotypes were shared at a level of around 4.9%. The generation probabilities recorded for non-shared clonotypes fell below those of clonotypes shared by all four donors.

Germline loops: CDR1 SGDLS, CDR2 YYNGEE. This CDR3 spans 17 amino acids. The V gene end was trimmed by 0 bases and the J gene end by 6 bases; junction bases not matched to a gene: 10. CD45RO-negative, CCR7-selected cells formed the naive CD8 fraction, which excluded terminally differentiated effector memory CD45RA+ cells. Libraries were prepared by immunoSEQ multiplex PCR; TCRdb keeps only in-frame clonotypes and omits some of them. Seen here are about 2.2 million clones, 85% to 95% observed once, and the top ten hold around 1.7%. The gene calls are TRBV9 and TRBJ2-4; 9 bases agree with TRBD2. Sequenced input: naive CD8+ T cells from PBMCs. The sequence was obtained from a man aged 18 to 30 in good health. Some clones in this sample may be carry-over from other donors' samples. The CDR3 is CASSVDSSGSVGNIQYF. The CDR3 DNA follows: TGTGCCAGCAGCGTAGATAGTAGCGGGAGTGTAGGAAACATTCAGTACTTC.